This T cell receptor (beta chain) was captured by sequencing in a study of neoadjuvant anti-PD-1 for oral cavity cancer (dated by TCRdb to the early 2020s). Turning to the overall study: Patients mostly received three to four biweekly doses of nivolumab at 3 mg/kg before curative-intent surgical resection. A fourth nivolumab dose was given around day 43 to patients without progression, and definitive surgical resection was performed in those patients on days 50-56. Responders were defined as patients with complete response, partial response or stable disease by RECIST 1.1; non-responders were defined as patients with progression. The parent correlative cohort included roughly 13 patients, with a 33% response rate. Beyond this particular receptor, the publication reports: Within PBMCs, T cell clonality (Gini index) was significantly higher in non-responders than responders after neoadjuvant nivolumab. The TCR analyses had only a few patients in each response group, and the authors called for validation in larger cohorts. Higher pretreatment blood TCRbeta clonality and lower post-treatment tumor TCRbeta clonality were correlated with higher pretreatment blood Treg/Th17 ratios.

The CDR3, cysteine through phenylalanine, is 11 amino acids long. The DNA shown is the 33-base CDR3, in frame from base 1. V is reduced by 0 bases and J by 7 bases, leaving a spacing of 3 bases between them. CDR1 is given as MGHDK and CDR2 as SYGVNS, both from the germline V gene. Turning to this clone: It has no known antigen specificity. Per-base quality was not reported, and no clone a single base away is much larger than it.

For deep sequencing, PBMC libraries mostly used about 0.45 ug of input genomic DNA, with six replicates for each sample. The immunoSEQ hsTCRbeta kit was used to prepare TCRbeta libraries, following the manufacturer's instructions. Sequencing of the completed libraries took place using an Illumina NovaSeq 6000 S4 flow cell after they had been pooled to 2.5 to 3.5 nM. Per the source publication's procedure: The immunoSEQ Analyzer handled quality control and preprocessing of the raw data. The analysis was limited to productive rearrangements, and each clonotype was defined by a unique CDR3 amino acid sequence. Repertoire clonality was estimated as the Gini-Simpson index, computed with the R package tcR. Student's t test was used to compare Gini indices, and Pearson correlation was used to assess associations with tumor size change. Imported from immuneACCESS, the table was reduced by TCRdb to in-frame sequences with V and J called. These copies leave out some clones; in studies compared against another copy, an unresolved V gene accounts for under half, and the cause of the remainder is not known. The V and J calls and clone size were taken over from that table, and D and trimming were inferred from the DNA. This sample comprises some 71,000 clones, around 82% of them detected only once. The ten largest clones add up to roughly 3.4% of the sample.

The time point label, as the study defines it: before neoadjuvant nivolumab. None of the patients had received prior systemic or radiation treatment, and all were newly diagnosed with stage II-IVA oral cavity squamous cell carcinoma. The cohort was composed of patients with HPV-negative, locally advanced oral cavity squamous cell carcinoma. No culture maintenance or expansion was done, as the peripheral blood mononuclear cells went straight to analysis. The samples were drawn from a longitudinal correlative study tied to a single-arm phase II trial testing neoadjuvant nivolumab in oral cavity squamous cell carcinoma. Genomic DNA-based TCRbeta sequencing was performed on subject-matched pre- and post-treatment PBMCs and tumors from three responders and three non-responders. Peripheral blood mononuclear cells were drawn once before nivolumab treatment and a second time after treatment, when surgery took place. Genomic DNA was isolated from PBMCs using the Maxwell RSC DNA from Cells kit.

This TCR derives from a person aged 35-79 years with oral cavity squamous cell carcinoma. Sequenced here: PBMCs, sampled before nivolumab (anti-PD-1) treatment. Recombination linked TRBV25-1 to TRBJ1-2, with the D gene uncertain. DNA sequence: TGTGCCAGCAGTGAATATGGTGGCTACACCTTC. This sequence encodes CASSEYGGYTF.